The rows below give T cell receptor beta chains drawn from one sample of a study of blood T cells in healthy people across ages. One entry per CDR3 protein, called by TCRdb with MiXCR from the 5' RACE reads. This table has around 1,000,000 distinct CDR3 sequences, 20% to 25% appearing once. These data were likewise used in another study, on T cells of mothers and their children.

Source material: blood. All receptors derive from a girl aged 2 to 9 in good health. Each CDR3 is given with its conserved first and last residue. The D gene is left open where the match is weak. Clone size is not always given. Where it is, it says once, few, many or a class for expanded clones.

D	size	J	V	CDR3	DNA
TRBD2	few	TRBJ2-1	TRBV29-1	CSVSTSGSYNEQFF	TGCAGCGTTTCGACTAGCGGCTCCTACAATGAGCAGTTCTTC
-	-	TRBJ2-4	TRBV18	CASSPREVYGNIQYF	TGTGCCAGCTCACCAAGGGAGGTTTATGGGAACATTCAGTACTTC
-	-	TRBJ2-4	TRBV12-3/TRBV12-4	CASTESWGIQYF	TGTGCCAGCACCGAAAGCTGGGGCATTCAGTACTTC
-	few	TRBJ1-2	TRBV12-3/TRBV12-4	CASSLGAVYYGYTF	TGTGCCAGCAGTTTAGGGGCAGTCTACTATGGCTACACCTTC
-	few	TRBJ2-7	TRBV20-1	CSARDSGTSSYEQYF	TGCAGTGCTAGAGATTCCGGGACTTCATCCTACGAGCAGTACTTC
-	few	TRBJ2-3	TRBV12-3/TRBV12-4	CASSPDTQYF	TGTGCCAGCTCCCCAGATACGCAGTATTTT
-	-	TRBJ2-5	TRBV4-1	CASSQDNPERRFF	TGCGCCAGCAGCCAAGATAATCCAGAGAGGAGGTTCTTC
-	-	TRBJ2-1	TRBV28	CACSLGNGEQFF	TGTGCCTGCAGTCTAGGGAATGGTGAGCAGTTCTTC
-	-	TRBJ1-1	TRBV14	CASSQYPRGAAEAFF	TGTGCCAGCAGCCAATATCCCCGGGGGGCAGCTGAAGCTTTCTTT
-	few	TRBJ1-5	TRBV6-2/TRBV6-3	CASSKQGVRQPQHF	TGTGCCAGCAGTAAACAGGGAGTGCGGCAGCCCCAGCATTTT
-	few	TRBJ2-5	TRBV11-2	CASSLVTTPWEQYF	TGTGCCAGCAGCTTAGTGACAACGCCGTGGGAGCAGTACTTC
-	few	TRBJ2-1	TRBV12-3/TRBV12-4	CASSFDDSQEQFF	TGTGCCAGCAGCTTTGATGACTCCCAGGAGCAGTTCTTC
TRBD2	few	TRBJ2-7	TRBV7-2	CASSLVAGGLYEQYF	TGTGCCAGCAGCTTAGTAGCGGGGGGGCTCTACGAGCAGTACTTC
-	-	TRBJ2-5	TRBV12-3/TRBV12-4	CASTAGTRPETQYF	TGTGCCAGCACGGCCGGGACACGTCCAGAGACCCAGTACTTC
-	-	TRBJ1-1	TRBV15	CATSRQLNTEAFF	TGTGCCACCAGCAGACAACTGAACACTGAAGCTTTCTTT
-	-	TRBJ2-4	TRBV4-2	CASSQDRGENIQYF	TGTGCCAGCAGCCAAGACAGGGGGGAAAACATTCAGTACTTC
TRBD2	few	TRBJ2-3	TRBV6-1	CASSPGVSGATDTQYF	TGTGCCAGCAGTCCTGGCGTTAGCGGGGCGACAGATACGCAGTATTTT
-	many	TRBJ2-7	TRBV9	CASSVVDSSYEQYF	TGTGCCAGCAGCGTAGTCGACAGCTCCTACGAGCAGTACTTC
-	once	TRBJ2-3	TRBV21-1	CASSEGGDTDTQYF	TGTGCCAGCAGCGAGGGTGGGGACACAGATACGCAGTATTTT
-	-	TRBJ1-2	TRBV18	CASSPSDGNYGYTF	TGTGCCAGCTCACCCAGTGACGGAAACTATGGCTACACCTTC
TRBD2	few	TRBJ2-5	TRBV20-1	CSARDPAGVNQETQYF	TGCAGTGCTAGAGATCCCGCGGGGGTGAACCAAGAGACCCAGTACTTC
-	-	TRBJ2-7	TRBV27	CASSYAVAYEQYF	TGTGCCAGCAGTTACGCAGTTGCCTACGAGCAGTACTTC